A selection of T cell receptor beta chains follows, all from one sample in a study of blood T cell repertoires in COVID-19. Repertoires were generated with immunoSEQ multiplex PCR, while TCRdb's copy carries only in-frame clones and drops some. Here the sample spans roughly 43,000 clones, 88% being singletons. The material sequenced was peripheral blood. The receptor source for this set is a human donor in a cohort sampled during active COVID-19. The CDR3 runs from the conserved cysteine through the conserved F or W. Fields, in order: CDR3 protein, CDR3 DNA, J gene, clone size, D gene, V gene. D genes are given only for firm matches. Size is stated for part of the rows, as once, few or many counts, or as a class when the clone is expanded.

cdr3_aa: CASSQGKAGGNEQYF; cdr3_nt: TGTGCCAGCAGCCAAGGAAAAGCGGGAGGCAACGAGCAGTACTTC; j_call: TRBJ2-7; clone_size: few; d_call: TRBD2; v_call: TRBV4-2
cdr3_aa: CASSPGVSYNEQFF; cdr3_nt: TGTGCCAGCAGTCCAGGGGTGTCCTACAATGAGCAGTTCTTC; j_call: TRBJ2-1; clone_size: -; d_call: -; v_call: TRBV14
cdr3_aa: CASSLSKQETQYF; cdr3_nt: TGTGCCAGCAGCCTTAGTAAACAAGAGACCCAGTACTTC; j_call: TRBJ2-5; clone_size: -; d_call: -; v_call: TRBV3-1/TRBV3-2
cdr3_aa: CASTLGGGTGGNQPQHF; cdr3_nt: TGTGCCAGCACCCTGGGAGGGGGTACCGGGGGCAATCAGCCCCAGCATTTT; j_call: TRBJ1-5; clone_size: -; d_call: -; v_call: TRBV28
cdr3_aa: CASSFGGIANYGYTF; cdr3_nt: TGTGCCAGCAGCTTTGGGGGGATAGCTAACTATGGCTACACCTTC; j_call: TRBJ1-2; clone_size: -; d_call: -; v_call: TRBV11-3
cdr3_aa: CASSPVRGLSTGELFF; cdr3_nt: TGTGCCAGCAGCCCTGTCAGAGGGTTGAGCACCGGGGAGCTGTTTTTT; j_call: TRBJ2-2; clone_size: -; d_call: -; v_call: TRBV11-3
cdr3_aa: CASSPGQGGSQPQHF; cdr3_nt: TGTGCCAGCAGCCCGGGACAGGGGGGGAGTCAGCCCCAGCATTTT; j_call: TRBJ1-5; clone_size: few; d_call: TRBD1; v_call: TRBV3-1/TRBV3-2
cdr3_aa: CAIRVSGENTEAFF; cdr3_nt: TGTGCCATCAGAGTCTCCGGGGAGAACACTGAAGCTTTCTTT; j_call: TRBJ1-1; clone_size: few; d_call: -; v_call: TRBV10-3
cdr3_aa: CASSWTENTEAFF; cdr3_nt: TGTGCCAGCAGCTGGACAGAAAACACTGAAGCTTTCTTT; j_call: TRBJ1-1; clone_size: -; d_call: -; v_call: TRBV5-4
cdr3_aa: CASSLLGGTGPYEQYF; cdr3_nt: TGTGCCAGCAGTTTATTAGGGGGGACAGGTCCCTACGAGCAGTACTTC; j_call: TRBJ2-7; clone_size: -; d_call: TRBD1; v_call: TRBV28
cdr3_aa: CASSLGASGRLDTQYF; cdr3_nt: TGTGCCAGCAGCTTAGGGGCTAGCGGGAGGCTGGATACGCAGTATTTT; j_call: TRBJ2-3; clone_size: -; d_call: TRBD2; v_call: TRBV7-6
cdr3_aa: CASSPRTGFTSGELFF; cdr3_nt: TGTGCCAGCAGCCCCAGGACAGGGTTTACTAGCGGGGAGCTGTTTTTT; j_call: TRBJ2-2; clone_size: -; d_call: TRBD1; v_call: TRBV14
cdr3_aa: CASRSSGGRLGEQYF; cdr3_nt: TGTGCCAGCCGCTCTTCCGGCGGGAGGCTAGGCGAGCAGTACTTC; j_call: TRBJ2-7; clone_size: -; d_call: TRBD2; v_call: TRBV3-1/TRBV3-2
cdr3_aa: CASSDLQGNTEAFF; cdr3_nt: TGTGCCAGCAGTGACCTACAGGGGAACACTGAAGCTTTCTTT; j_call: TRBJ1-1; clone_size: -; d_call: -; v_call: TRBV2
cdr3_aa: CASSSLLSLAEGTDTQYF; cdr3_nt: TGTGCCAGCAGTTCCCTTCTTTCACTAGCGGAGGGAACAGATACGCAGTATTTT; j_call: TRBJ2-3; clone_size: once; d_call: TRBD2; v_call: TRBV28
cdr3_aa: CASSLFTEADTQYF; cdr3_nt: TGTGCCAGCAGCTTATTTACCGAGGCAGATACGCAGTATTTT; j_call: TRBJ2-3; clone_size: -; d_call: -; v_call: TRBV7-9
cdr3_aa: CASSLRGRYLGYTF; cdr3_nt: TGTGCCAGCAGTTTAAGGGGTAGATATCTTGGCTACACCTTC; j_call: TRBJ1-2; clone_size: -; d_call: -; v_call: TRBV28
cdr3_aa: CASSLGVREALTDTQYF; cdr3_nt: TGTGCCAGCAGCTTAGGCGTCCGCGAGGCACTCACAGATACGCAGTATTTT; j_call: TRBJ2-3; clone_size: -; d_call: -; v_call: TRBV11-2
cdr3_aa: CASSIQGWTEAFF; cdr3_nt: TGTGCCAGTAGTATACAGGGTTGGACTGAAGCTTTCTTT; j_call: TRBJ1-1; clone_size: -; d_call: -; v_call: TRBV19
cdr3_aa: CASGGDKYEQYF; cdr3_nt: TGTGCCAGCGGGGGGGACAAATACGAGCAGTACTTC; j_call: TRBJ2-7; clone_size: -; d_call: -; v_call: TRBV6-5